What follows are 23 T cell receptor beta chains derived from one specimen sequenced in a study of T-cell reconstitution after alpha-beta-depleted transplantation in children. Construction of the TCRbeta library involved unique molecular identifiers. One entry per CDR3 protein, called by TCRdb with MiXCR from the PCR reads. The table lists hundreds of thousands of distinct CDR3 sequences, about 15% of them singletons. Sequencing was performed on PBMCs from the stem cell graft donor, taken from the stem cell graft. The receptor set was obtained from a human donor who donated a stem cell graft to a child with acute myeloid leukemia.

This clonotype has ten or more counts. The chain combines TRBV6-5 with TRBJ2-6; unclear D gene. Germline CDR1 reads MNHEY; CDR2 reads SVGAGI. V lost 0 bases, J lost 4 bases, and 7 bases lay in between. The CDR3 has 15 amino acids. The CDR3 protein is CASSYSMSGANVLTF. CDR3 nucleotides: TGTGCCAGCAGTTACTCGATGTCCGGGGCCAACGTCCTGACTTTC.

This clonotype was seen many times. V is TRBV20-1 and J is TRBJ1-1, with 7 bases identical to TRBD1. Germline CDR1 is DFQATT and CDR2 is SNEGSKA (reference sequence). V dropped 6 bases and J dropped 4; count of bases not matched to a gene: 8. This CDR3 has 13 amino acids. The CDR3 DNA follows: TGCAGTGCACCGACAGGGAATTCCACTGAAGCTTTCTTT. This codes for CSAPTGNSTEAFF.

The chain carries TRBV12-3 or TRBV12-4 and TRBJ1-3; D perhaps matches TRBD1 (5 bases). The ends were cut back, 6 bases at V and 3 bases at J, with 12 bases in the middle. The CDR3 loop spans 14 amino acids. In DNA, the CDR3 is TGTGCCAGCAGATTACAAGGGGTTGGAAACACCATATATTTT. Protein sequence: CASRLQGVGNTIYF.

This clonotype has only a few counts. The chain carries TRBV6-5 and TRBJ1-4, with TRBD1 matching over 8 bases. Per the germline V gene, CDR1 is MNHEY and CDR2 is SVGAGI. Trimming removed 2 bases from V and 5 bases from J; junction bases left unmatched: 7. This CDR3 contains 16 residues. The CDR3 reads CASSYQGAVLNEKLFF. The CDR3 DNA is TGTGCCAGCAGTTACCAGGGGGCGGTCTTAAATGAAAAACTGTTTTTT.

The V and J genes are TRBV29-1 and TRBJ2-6; D gene ambiguous. Germline CDR1 and CDR2: SQVTM and ANQGSEA. Trimming left V 8 bases short and J 1 base short, with 9 bases between. CDR3 length equals 13 residues. CDR3 bases: TGCAGCTTCATGATATCTGGGGCCAACGTCCTGACTTTC. It is translated as CSFMISGANVLTF.

This clonotype has just a few counts. The chain recombines TRBV6-6 with TRBJ2-7; TRBD2 aligns across 7 bases. Germline lookup yields CDR1 MNHNY and CDR2 SVGAGI (reference sequence). The CDR3 length is 11 residues. With V trimmed by 7 bases and J by 6 bases, 3 bases remained unmatched. CDR3 in amino acids: CASTLAGEQYF. The CDR3 nucleotides read TGTGCCAGCACGTTAGCGGGCGAGCAGTACTTC.

This clonotype occurred many times. This chain links TRBV7-4 with TRBJ2-5; 11 nucleotides agree with TRBD2. Losses at the gene ends were 1 base for V and 1 base for J; bases not matched to a gene: 11. This CDR3 is 19 amino acids long. In germline, CDR1 is SGHVT, CDR2 SQSDAQ. The CDR3 bases are TGTGCCAGCAGCTTAGACCTCGTTGTGCTAGCGGGGGGCCAAGAGACCCAGTACTTC. This sequence encodes CASSLDLVVLAGGQETQYF.

This clonotype was seen repeatedly, ten times or more. The V gene is TRBV5-6, the J gene TRBJ1-5, with a weak D call TRBD1 (6 bases). Trimming took off 1 base at V and 3 bases at J, with 14 bases between the two ends. CDR3 length: 16 residues. Germline values: CDR1 SGHDT, CDR2 YYEEEE. CDR3 nucleotides: TGTGCCAGCAGCTTGTACGCCGGGACACCCAATCAGCCCCAGCATTTT. This codes for CASSLYAGTPNQPQHF.

This clonotype has at least ten counts. The rearrangement links TRBV6-1 to TRBJ2-1, with D uncertain. This CDR3 comprises 13 residues. Looked up from germline, CDR1 is MNHNS and CDR2 is SASEGT. V shed 9 bases and J shed 5 bases, with 14 bases lying between them. This chain's CDR3 is CASRYTDNNEQFF. The DNA for the CDR3 is TGTGCCAGTCGCTACACAGACAACAATGAGCAGTTCTTC.

V gene TRBV19 combines with J gene TRBJ2-1; 7 nucleotides agree with TRBD2. Looked up from germline, CDR1 is LNHDA and CDR2 is SQIVND (reference sequence). V shed 6 bases and J 3 bases; nucleotides not matched to a gene: 8. CDR3 length equals 15 residues. The CDR3 region has the DNA TGTGCCAGTAGCGACGACAGCGGGGTCTACAATGAGCAGTTCTTC. This encodes CASSDDSGVYNEQFF.

The rearrangement joins TRBV30 to TRBJ2-3, with 12 bases that match TRBD1. The CDR3 covers 16 residues. Germline-derived CDR1 and CDR2 are GTSNPN and SVGIG (reference sequence). V lost 5 bases, J lost 6 bases, and 12 bases stayed unmatched. The CDR3 coding sequence is TGTGCCTGGGACGGAGGGACAGGGGGCATACGTGATACGCAGTATTTT. Translated, it gives CAWDGGTGGIRDTQYF.

This clonotype showed up many times. The V and J genes are TRBV30 and TRBJ1-5; TRBD1 might be the D (5 bases). V gave up 0 bases and J gave up 2 bases, with 5 bases separating them. The CDR3 runs to 13 residues. Germline CDR1 reads GTSNPN; CDR2 reads SVGIG (reference sequence). This CDR3 is CAWSVGGNQPQHF. The CDR3 DNA is TGTGCCTGGAGTGTAGGGGGCAATCAGCCCCAGCATTTT. Full variable domain (outside the CDR3, taken from reference TRBV30 and TRBJ1-5): SQTIHQWPATLVQPVGSPLSLECTVEGTSNPNLYWYRQAAGRGLQLLFYSVGIGQISSEVPQNLSASRPQDRQFILSSKKLLLSDSGFYLCAWSVGGNQPQHFGDGTRLSIL.

The chain recombines TRBV29-1 with TRBJ2-6; TRBD1 aligns across 7 bases. This CDR3 is 17 amino acids long. Germline trimming cut 4 bases from V and 2 bases from J; bases unmatched to any gene: 11. Germline CDR1 and CDR2: SQVTM and ANQGSEA. The CDR3 protein is CSVGRGDRDPGANVLTF. The CDR3 nucleotides read TGCAGCGTTGGTCGCGGAGACAGGGATCCTGGGGCCAACGTCCTGACTTTC.

This clonotype showed up just a few times. The CDR3 DNA is TGTGCCAGCAGTTTAGACCCCGCGAGCGGAAACACCATATATTTT. Translated, it gives CASSLDPASGNTIYF. The chain employs TRBV12-3 or TRBV12-4 and TRBJ1-3; D remains unclear. This CDR3 is built from 15 residues. V was trimmed by 1 base and J by 4 bases, leaving 11 bases between them.

This clonotype has more than one count but fewer than ten. This rearrangement joins TRBV29-1 to TRBJ2-1; 10 nucleotides align to TRBD2. This CDR3 has 16 amino acids. Trimming removed 8 bases from V and 6 bases from J; junction bases left unmatched: 16. The germline CDR1 and CDR2 sequences are SQVTM and ANQGSEA. The CDR3 spells CSITPAERGGRNEQFF. The CDR3 DNA reads as TGCAGCATTACGCCCGCGGAGCGGGGGGGGCGCAATGAGCAGTTCTTC.

A few counts support this clonotype. This chain links TRBV29-1 with TRBJ1-3; no clear D gene. CDR1 is SQVTM and CDR2 is ANQGSEA in the germline V gene. With 7 bases removed from V and 0 bases from J, the gap between germline ends came to 4 bases. This CDR3 spans 11 amino acids. CDR3 sequence (DNA): TGCAGCGCTAACTCTGGAAACACCATATATTTT. It yields the protein CSANSGNTIYF.

This clonotype was counted at least ten times. This chain connects TRBV12-3 or TRBV12-4 to TRBJ2-1; D might be TRBD2 (6 bases). V lost 7 bases and J lost 5, with 12 bases in between. The CDR3 is 13 amino acids. Written as DNA, the CDR3 is TGTGCCAGCAACGTCCCGGGAGACAATGAGCAGTTCTTC. Amino acid sequence: CASNVPGDNEQFF.

V gene TRBV12-3 or TRBV12-4 combines with J gene TRBJ2-7; D is unclear. The length of the CDR3 is 14 residues. V was shortened by 6 bases and J by 3 bases, with 15 bases between the two germline ends. The CDR3 loop reads CASSPANVRYEQYF. The CDR3 DNA sequence: TGTGCCAGCAGCCCAGCTAACGTCCGCTACGAGCAGTACTTC.

The V call is TRBV11-3, the J call TRBJ2-2; the D gene is possibly TRBD1 (6 bases). V lost 3 bases, J lost 4 bases, and 18 bases lay in between. CDR3 length: 17 amino acids. CDR1 is SGHNT, CDR2 YENEEA, per germline. CDR3: CASSFSMGAWGTGELFF. CDR3 DNA: TGTGCCAGCAGCTTCTCCATGGGGGCCTGGGGCACCGGGGAGCTGTTTTTT.

This clonotype was counted only a few times. The rearrangement links TRBV4-1 to TRBJ2-1, with 7 bases that match TRBD2. The germline V gene has CDR1 MGHRA and CDR2 YSYEKL. This CDR3 is built from 14 residues. Trimming at V came to 4 bases and at J to 5 bases, leaving 5 bases not matched to a gene. This chain's CDR3 is CASSREGTDNEQFF. The CDR3 DNA reads TGCGCCAGCAGCCGGGAGGGGACGGACAATGAGCAGTTCTTC.

The chain couples TRBV27 to TRBJ2-3, with 7 positions matching TRBD2. The CDR3 is 18 amino acids. Germline V gene data show CDR1 as MNHEY and CDR2 as SMNVEV (reference sequence). Trimming removed 0 bases from V and 1 base from J; junction bases left unmatched: 10. CDR3 amino acids: CASSLSVVAGVGTDTQYF. The CDR3 DNA follows: TGTGCCAGCAGTTTATCGGTGGTCGCGGGGGTTGGCACAGATACGCAGTATTTT.

This chain uses TRBV18 with TRBJ2-5, with a possible D match to TRBD1 (6 bases). Germline values: CDR1 KGHSH, CDR2 LQKENI. The CDR3 covers 16 residues. V gave up 3 bases and J gave up 7 bases, with 21 bases separating them. CDR3 nucleotides: TGTGCCAGCTCACCGCCAACAACAGGGTCCGGAGGGACCCAGTACTTC. As protein: CASSPPTTGSGGTQYF.

The V gene is TRBV4-1, the J gene TRBJ2-7; D is tentatively TRBD1 or TRBD2 (5 bases each). The CDR3 is made up of 14 amino acids. V was cut by 1 base and J by 4 bases, with 11 bases left in between. CDR1 MGHRA and CDR2 YSYEKL come from the germline V gene. The CDR3 region has the DNA TGCGCCAGCAGCCAAGGTTTTGGGGGTTACGAGCAGTACGTC. Encoded protein: CASSQGFGGYEQYV.